Listed here is a single T cell receptor (beta chain). Losses at the gene ends were 3 bases for V and 4 bases for J; bases not matched to a gene: 7. This CDR3 is built from 15 residues. Germline assignment: CDR1 SGDLS and CDR2 YYNGEE. The data originate from a study of blood T cells in healthy people across ages. Roughly 9.8 milliliters of peripheral blood were drawn from each donor. A second about 7 to 12 cycle PCR used barcoded and J-beta primers. Tagging of each cDNA molecule was performed by a template-switch adaptor with 12 random nucleotides. One entry per CDR3 protein results from TCRdb running MiXCR on the 5' RACE reads. This sample has 500,000 to 650,000 distinct CDR3 sequences, with around 27% found just once. These same data were also listed under a study on T cells of mothers and their children.

Sequencing input: blood. V gene TRBV9 combines with J gene TRBJ2-4; 7 positions match TRBD1. This TCR came from a boy aged 2 to 10 in good health. CDR3 sequence: CASSALGTAKNIQYF. CDR3 DNA sequence: TGTGCCAGCAGCGCCCTCGGGACAGCGAAAAACATTCAGTACTTC.